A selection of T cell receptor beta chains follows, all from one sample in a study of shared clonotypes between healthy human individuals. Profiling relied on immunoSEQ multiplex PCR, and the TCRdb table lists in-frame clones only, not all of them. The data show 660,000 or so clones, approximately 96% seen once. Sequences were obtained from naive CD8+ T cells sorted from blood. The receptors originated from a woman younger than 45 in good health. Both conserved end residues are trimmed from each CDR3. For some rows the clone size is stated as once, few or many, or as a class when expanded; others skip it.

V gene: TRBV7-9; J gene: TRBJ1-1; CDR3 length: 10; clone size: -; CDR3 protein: AIMTRNTEAF
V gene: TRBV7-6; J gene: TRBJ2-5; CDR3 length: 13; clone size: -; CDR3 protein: ASSLAREYQETQY
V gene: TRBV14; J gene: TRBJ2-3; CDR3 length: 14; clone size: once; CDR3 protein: ASSPGLAGVTDTQY
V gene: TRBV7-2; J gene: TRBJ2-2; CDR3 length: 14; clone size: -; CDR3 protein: ASSPGRLAVTGELF
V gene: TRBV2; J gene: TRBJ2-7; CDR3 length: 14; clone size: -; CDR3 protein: ASRDTYRGLRYEQY
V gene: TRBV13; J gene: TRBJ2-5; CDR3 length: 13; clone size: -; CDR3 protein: ASSLETSGLRTQY
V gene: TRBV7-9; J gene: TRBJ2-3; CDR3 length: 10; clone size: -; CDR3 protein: ASSETEDTQY
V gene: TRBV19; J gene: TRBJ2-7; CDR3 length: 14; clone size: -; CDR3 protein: ASSHSGFSPAYEQY
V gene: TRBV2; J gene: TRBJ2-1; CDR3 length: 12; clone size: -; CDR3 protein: ASKTASGYNEQF
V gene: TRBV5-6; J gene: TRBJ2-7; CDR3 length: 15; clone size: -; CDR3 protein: ASSKPDGLAGSYEQY
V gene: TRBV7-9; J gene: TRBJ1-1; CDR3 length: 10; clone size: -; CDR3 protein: ATSTGGTEAF
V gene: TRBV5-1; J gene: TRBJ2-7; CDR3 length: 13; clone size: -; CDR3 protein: ASSLEGQGTYEQY
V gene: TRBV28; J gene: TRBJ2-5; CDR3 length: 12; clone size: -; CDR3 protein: ASSQTKYQETQY
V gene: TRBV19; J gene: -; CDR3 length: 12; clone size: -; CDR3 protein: ASSSVAGAGEQY
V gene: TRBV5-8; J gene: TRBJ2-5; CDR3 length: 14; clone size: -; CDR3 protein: ASSQIDMGIWETQY
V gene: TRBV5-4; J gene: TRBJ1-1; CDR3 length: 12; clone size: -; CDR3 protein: ASSSPGGTAEAF
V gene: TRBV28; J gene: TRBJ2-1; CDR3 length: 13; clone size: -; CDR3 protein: ASSAHRQGFNEQF
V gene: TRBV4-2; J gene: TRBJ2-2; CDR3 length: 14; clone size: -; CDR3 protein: ASRGGLAGNTGELF
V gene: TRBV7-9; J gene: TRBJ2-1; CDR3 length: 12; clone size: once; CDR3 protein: ASSFGGYINEQF
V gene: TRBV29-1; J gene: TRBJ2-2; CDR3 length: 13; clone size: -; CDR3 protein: SVVSARTNTGELF
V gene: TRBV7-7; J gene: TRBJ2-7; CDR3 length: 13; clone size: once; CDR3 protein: ASSLDVGRDYEQY
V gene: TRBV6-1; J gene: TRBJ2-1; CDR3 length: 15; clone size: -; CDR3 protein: ASSGRTSGKEPGEQF
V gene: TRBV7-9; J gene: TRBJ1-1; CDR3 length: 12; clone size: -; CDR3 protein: ASSLAGGGTEAF
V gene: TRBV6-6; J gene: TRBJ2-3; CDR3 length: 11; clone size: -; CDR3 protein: ASSHQLTDTQY
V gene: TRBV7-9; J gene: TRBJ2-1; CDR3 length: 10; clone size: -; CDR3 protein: ASSPGATGQF
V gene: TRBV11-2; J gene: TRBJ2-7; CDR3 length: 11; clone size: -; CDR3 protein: ASSFGSQYEQY
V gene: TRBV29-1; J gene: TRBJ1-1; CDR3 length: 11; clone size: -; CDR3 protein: SVGSGGPTEAF
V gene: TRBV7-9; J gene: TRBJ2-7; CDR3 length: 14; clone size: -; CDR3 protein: ASSIPPRDQSYEQY
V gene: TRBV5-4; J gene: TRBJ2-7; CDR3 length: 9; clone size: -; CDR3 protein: ASSLGGEQY
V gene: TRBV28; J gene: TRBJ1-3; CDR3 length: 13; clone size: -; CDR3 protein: ASSQTRHTGNTIY
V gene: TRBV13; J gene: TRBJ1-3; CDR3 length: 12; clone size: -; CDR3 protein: ASSPRDTGNTIY
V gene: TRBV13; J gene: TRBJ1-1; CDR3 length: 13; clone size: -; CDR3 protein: ASSSPRTGDTEAF
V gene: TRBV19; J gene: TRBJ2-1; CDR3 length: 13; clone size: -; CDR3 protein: ASSIGSSSYNEQF
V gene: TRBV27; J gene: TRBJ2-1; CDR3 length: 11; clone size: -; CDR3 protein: ASSLTSDNEQF
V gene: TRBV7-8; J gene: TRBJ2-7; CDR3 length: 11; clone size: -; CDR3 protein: ASSLQGPNEQY
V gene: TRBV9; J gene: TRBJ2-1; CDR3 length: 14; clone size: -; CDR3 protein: ASSVVLPEIDNEQF
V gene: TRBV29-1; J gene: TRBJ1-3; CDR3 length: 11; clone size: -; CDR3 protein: SVVLGNGNTIY
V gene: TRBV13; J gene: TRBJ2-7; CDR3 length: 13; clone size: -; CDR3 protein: ASSRSGSLSYEQY
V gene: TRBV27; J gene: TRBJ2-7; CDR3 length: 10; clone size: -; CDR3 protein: ASSLSGREQY
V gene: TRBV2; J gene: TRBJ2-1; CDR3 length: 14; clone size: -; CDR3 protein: ASSEDRLAGYNEQF
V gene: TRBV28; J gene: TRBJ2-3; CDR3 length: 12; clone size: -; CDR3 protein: ASSLVGAADTQY
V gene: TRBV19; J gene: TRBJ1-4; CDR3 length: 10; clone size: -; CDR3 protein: AIGDLNEKLF